Shown below are 28 T cell receptor beta chains from a single sample sequenced in a study of T cells in Graves' hyperthyroidism and ophthalmopathy. Template material for amplifying TCR beta CDR3 regions consisted of RNA transcripts. When the TCR CDR3 underwent first-round RT-PCR, the HTBI primer set was used. TCRdb analysed the multiplex PCR reads with MiXCR anew, one entry per CDR3 protein. The sample holds 700,000 to 950,000 distinct CDR3 sequences; roughly a third are singletons and the top ten take less than 35%. Material: blood. The receptors come from a woman aged 40 to 55 with Graves' hyperthyroidism.

This clonotype was detected many times. The chain combines TRBV29-1 with TRBJ1-1; maybe TRBD1 (5 bases). The CDR3 is 13 residues long. The V end lost 3 bases, the J end lost 2 bases, and 10 bases lay between the germline ends. Per germline, CDR1 SQVTM and CDR2 ANQGSEA. Written as DNA, the CDR3 is TGCAGCGTTGAGGGACTACTAAACACTGAAGCTTTCTTT. Translated, it gives CSVEGLLNTEAFF.

This clonotype occurred many times. The CDR3 DNA follows: TGTGCCAGCAGACCCGGCGGGGGCTCTGGAAACACCATATATTTT. Protein: CASRPGGGSGNTIYF. This chain links TRBV2 with TRBJ1-3; perhaps TRBD1 as D (5 bases). Trimming pared 6 bases from V and 0 bases from J, leaving 12 bases between. The CDR3 totals 15 residues. The germline V gene encodes CDR1 SNHLY and CDR2 FYNNEI.

This clonotype was seen at least ten times. This chain connects TRBV11-2 to TRBJ1-1; D call uncertain. The V end was cut by 5 bases, the J end by 6 bases, with 22 bases between. Germline V CDR1 and CDR2: SGHAT, FQNNGV. The CDR3 consists of 16 residues. The CDR3 loop reads CASSPLKGQSLAEAFF. The CDR3 region has the DNA TGTGCCAGCAGCCCACTCAAGGGCCAATCGTTGGCTGAAGCTTTCTTT. Complete variable domain (other parts from reference TRBV11-2 and TRBJ1-1): EAGVAQSPRYKIIEKRQSVAFWCNPISGHATLYWYQQILGQGPKLLIQFQNNGVVDDSQLPKDRFSAERLKGVDSTLKIQPAKLEDSAVYLCASSPLKGQSLAEAFFGQGTRLTVV.

There are many counts of this clonotype. The rearrangement uses TRBV14 and TRBJ1-2; no reliable D call. CDR1 and CDR2 (germline): SGHDN, FVKESK. This CDR3 is built from 14 residues. Trimming cost V 1 base and J 6 bases, with 12 bases left between them. The CDR3, as DNA: TGTGCCAGCAGCCAAGGCGAGGGAGTTAATGGCTACACCTTC. Residues: CASSQGEGVNGYTF.

The chain is built from TRBV7-6 and TRBJ2-1, with no clear D. The CDR3 has 12 residues. Germline CDR1 SGHVS, CDR2 FNYEAQ. V was cut by 5 bases and J by 6 bases, with 8 bases left in between. The DNA of the CDR3 is TGTGCCAGCAGCCGGCGGAGCAATGAGCAGTTCTTC. Translation gives CASSRRSNEQFF. Filled out from reference TRBV7-6 and TRBJ2-1, the complete variable domain reads GAGVSQSPRYKVTKRGQDVALRCDPISGHVSLYWYRQALGQGPEFLTYFNYEAQQDKSGLPNDRFSAERPEGSISTLTIQRTEQRDSAMYRCASSRRSNEQFFGPGTRLTVL.

The chain links TRBV6-5 to TRBJ1-1; possibly TRBD1 for D (5 bases). Per germline, CDR1 MNHEY and CDR2 SVGAGI. CDR3 length: 14 amino acids. Trimming removed 7 bases at V and 12 bases at J, with 24 bases between. CDR3 DNA sequence: TGTGCCAGCACCCTCCGGGAAGGGGCCGCGGGAACTTTCTTT. Amino acid sequence: CASTLREGAAGTFF.

This chain links TRBV29-1 with TRBJ1-5; D is perhaps TRBD1 (6 bases). The J call could be wrong; TRBJ2-3 is a better fit for the DNA end. Germline lookup yields CDR1 SQVTM and CDR2 ANQGSEA. The CDR3 runs 12 residues. The CDR3 loop is CGSGASTDTQYF. The CDR3 DNA is TGCGGCTCAGGGGCCAGCACAGATACGCAGTATTTT.

To note about this clonotype: The germline gene is not matched at one end of the junction; a read error may be the cause. The J gene is TRBJ2-7, the V gene TRBV25-1; 14 bases fit TRBD2. Germline V CDR1 and CDR2: MGHDK, SYGVNS. This CDR3 spans 18 amino acids. The CDR3 nucleotides read TGTGCCAGCTCACTACATCCCGGACTAGCGGGAGGCGCCTACGAGCGGTACTTC. The encoded protein is CASSLHPGLAGGAYERYF.

Many counts were recorded for this clonotype. The rearrangement links TRBV2 to TRBJ1-1, with a possible D match to TRBD1 (6 bases). Trimming shortened V by 10 bases and J by 7 bases, and 16 bases separated the two germline ends. The CDR3 runs to 12 residues. Germline assignment: CDR1 SNHLY and CDR2 FYNNEI. CDR3 nucleotides: TGTGCCAACCCGGGGGACACCGGTGAAGCTTTCTTT. The encoded protein is CANPGDTGEAFF. Complete variable domain (other parts from reference TRBV2 and TRBJ1-1): EPEVTQTPSHQVTQMGQEVILRCVPISNHLYFYWYRQILGQKVEFLVSFYNNEISEKSEIFDDQFSVERPDGSNFTLKIRSTKLEDSAMYFCANPGDTGEAFFGQGTRLTVV.

This clonotype was seen at least ten times. The J gene is TRBJ1-1, the V gene TRBV19; the D gene is possibly TRBD1 (5 bases). V was shortened by 5 bases and J by 1 base, with 14 bases between the two germline ends. CDR1 is LNHDA, CDR2 SQIVND, per germline (reference sequence). The CDR3 is 15 residues long. The CDR3 DNA reads TGTGCCAGTAGTTTAACAGACAGATCGAACACTGAAGCTTTCTTT. Its protein product is CASSLTDRSNTEAFF.

The chain uses TRBV6-6 and TRBJ1-4; 7 bases agree with TRBD1. Germline values: CDR1 MNHNY, CDR2 SVGAGI (reference sequence). J lost 8 bases, V lost 4 bases, and 7 bases had no gene match. CDR3 length: 14 residues. CDR3 loop: CASSSATGLEKLFF. The CDR3 DNA is TGTGCCAGCAGTTCTGCGACAGGGTTGGAAAAACTGTTTTTT.

This chain links TRBV5-1 with TRBJ2-5; D might be TRBD1 or TRBD2, each matching 7 bases. V dropped 0 bases and J dropped 0 bases, with 18 bases sitting between them. CDR3 length: 18 residues. Looked up from germline, CDR1 is SGHRS and CDR2 is YFSETQ. In nucleotides, the CDR3 is TGCGCCAGCAGCTTGGGTGGCCGACAGGGAGGGAACCAAGAGACCCAGTACTTC. Encoded protein: CASSLGGRQGGNQETQYF.

This chain uses TRBV10-3 with TRBJ2-5; 7 positions agree with TRBD1. Per germline, CDR1 ENHRY and CDR2 SYGVKD. This CDR3 has 14 amino acids. The V segment lost 3 bases and the J segment 5 bases; nucleotides outside the gene matches: 6. CDR3 residues: CAISDDRVLETQYF. CDR3 sequence (DNA): TGTGCCATCAGTGATGACAGGGTACTGGAGACCCAGTACTTC.

This chain connects TRBV10-3 to TRBJ2-6, with 9 bases lining up with TRBD1. Trimming at V came to 3 bases and at J to 4 bases, leaving 10 bases not matched to a gene. Germline values: CDR1 ENHRY, CDR2 SYGVKD. CDR3 size: 18 residues. The CDR3 nucleotides read TGTGCCATCAGTGACGCCGGGACAGGGTTAATGGGGGCCAACGTCCTGACTTTC. Encoded protein: CAISDAGTGLMGANVLTF.

V and J are TRBV27 and TRBJ2-2; unclear D gene. V shed 3 bases and J shed 4 bases, with 9 bases lying between them. The CDR3 has 14 residues. Germline V gene sequence: CDR1 MNHEY, CDR2 SMNVEV (reference sequence). CDR3 residues: CASSFGLFTGELFF. Written as DNA, the CDR3 is TGTGCCAGCAGTTTTGGCCTCTTCACCGGGGAGCTGTTTTTT.

This chain links TRBV6-6 with TRBJ1-2; 8 bases are a match to TRBD1. V shed 2 bases and J 4 bases; nucleotides not matched to a gene: 9. The CDR3 has 16 residues. Germline V gene lookup returns CDR1 MNHNY and CDR2 SVGAGI (reference sequence). The DNA for the CDR3 is TGTGCCAGCAGTTACGTTCCAGGACAGGGAAGCTATGGCTACACCTTC. As protein: CASSYVPGQGSYGYTF.

The CDR3 sequence is CASSDSWGERESGFIYEQYF. As DNA, the CDR3 is TGTGCCAGCAGTGACTCCTGGGGAGAGCGGGAGTCTGGTTTTATCTACGAGCAGTACTTC. The V call is TRBV6-4, the J call TRBJ2-7; 8 positions match TRBD2. This CDR3 is built from 20 residues. V lost 0 bases and J lost 3; bases outside the gene matches: 19. CDR1 is MRHNA and CDR2 is SNTAGT in the germline V gene.

Concerning this clonotype itself: The junction shows a germline mismatch at one end, possibly a read error. The chain has TRBV7-9 and TRBJ1-2; no clear D. Germline V gives CDR1 SEHNR, CDR2 FQNEAQ (reference sequence). The CDR3 has 20 residues. CDR3 bases: TGCGCCAGCAGCCGACTAACCCCTTTCGTTTTGGGCTGGGATCGCTATGGCTACACCTTC. This sequence encodes CASSRLTPFVLGWDRYGYTF.

In this sample, this clonotype turned up many times. The rearrangement joins TRBV7-2 to TRBJ2-5; the match to TRBD2 covers 9 bases. With 4 bases clipped from V and 5 bases from J, the junction kept 5 bases outside the gene matches. Germline-derived CDR1 and CDR2 are SGHTA and FQGNSA. The CDR3 spans 14 residues. For the CDR3, the DNA is TGTGCCAGCAGCTCTAGCGGGGAACGGGAGACCCAGTACTTC. Translating it yields CASSSSGERETQYF.

CDR3 nucleotide sequence: TGTGCCAGCAGTTATAGCGGGAGGAACACCGGGGAGCTGTTTTTT. Protein product: CASSYSGRNTGELFF. V gene TRBV12-3 or TRBV12-4 combines with J gene TRBJ2-2, with 9 bases that match TRBD2. The CDR3 is made up of 15 amino acids. With 4 bases clipped from V and 1 base from J, the junction kept 1 base outside the gene matches.

The CDR3 DNA follows: TGTGCCAGCAGCCCCGGCCACAACACCGGGGAGCTGTTTTTT. It encodes CASSPGHNTGELFF. The chain has TRBV7-9 and TRBJ2-2; no clear D gene. The V end lost 5 bases, the J end lost 2 bases, and 9 bases lay between the germline ends. CDR3 length: 14 residues. Germline V CDR1 and CDR2: SEHNR, FQNEAQ (reference sequence).

This clonotype was seen more than once but under ten times. This CDR3 is CASSVGSQGAAEQYF. The CDR3 bases are TGTGCCAGCAGCGTAGGTAGTCAGGGGGCTGCCGAGCAGTACTTC. This chain joins TRBV9 and TRBJ2-7, with TRBD1 matching over 8 bases. V lost 0 bases to trimming and J lost 6 bases; unmatched junction nucleotides: 8. The CDR3 length is 15 residues. CDR1 and CDR2 from the germline V gene are SGDLS and YYNGEE.

This clonotype was observed a handful of times. The chain employs TRBV12-3 or TRBV12-4 and TRBJ1-1; TRBD1 matches 7 bases. This CDR3 region has 14 residues. The trim removed 3 bases at V and 4 bases at J, leaving 5 bases unmatched. The CDR3 sequence is CASSFAAGGTEAFF. The CDR3 DNA reads as TGTGCCAGCAGTTTTGCGGCAGGGGGCACTGAAGCTTTCTTT.

J is TRBJ2-2 and V is TRBV10-3; possibly TRBD1 for D (5 bases). This CDR3 has 12 amino acids. The V end was cut by 6 bases, the J end by 7 bases, with 9 bases between. The V gene's germline CDR1 is ENHRY and CDR2 SYGVKD. The CDR3 reads CAIRPRDGELFF. The CDR3 DNA is TGTGCCATCAGGCCCAGGGACGGGGAGCTGTTTTTT.

Points on this clonotype: This may be a read error: a much more frequent sequence differs by one nucleotide. The J gene is TRBJ2-6, the V gene TRBV2, with 11 bases lining up with TRBD1. Germline V gene sequence: CDR1 SNHLY, CDR2 FYNNEI. V gave up 6 bases and J gave up 3 bases; unmatched junction bases: 7. The CDR3 covers 17 residues. The CDR3 here is CASRARTGGGGANVLTF. CDR3 sequence (DNA): TGTGCCAGCAGGGCCCGGACAGGGGGCGGTGGGGCCAACGTCCTGACTTTC.

The chain links TRBV4-3 to TRBJ1-2, with D hard to call. Trimming took 5 bases from V and 3 from J, leaving 16 bases between them. The germline V gene encodes CDR1 LGHNA and CDR2 YSLEER. The CDR3 sequence is 15 residues long. This CDR3 is CASSNSQVSDYGYTF. CDR3 nucleotide sequence: TGCGCCAGCAGCAACAGTCAGGTGTCGGACTATGGCTACACCTTC.

This clonotype was observed a handful of times. The chain links TRBV27 to TRBJ1-1, with 11 bases fitting TRBD1. This CDR3 has 16 amino acids. Germline V lookup: CDR1 MNHEY, CDR2 SMNVEV (reference sequence). Unmatched junction bases numbered 4, after V lost 3 bases and J lost 1 base. Written as DNA, the CDR3 is TGTGCCAGCAGTTTGGGACAGGGGGTCTGGAACACTGAAGCTTTCTTT. Translating gives CASSLGQGVWNTEAFF.

As concerns this clonotype: It may be a read error: a sequence one base away is much more abundant. V and J are TRBV2 and TRBJ1-4; TRBD1 is a possible D gene (6 bases). Germline V gene sequence: CDR1 SNHLY, CDR2 FYNNEI. The CDR3 extends over 12 amino acids. V was clipped by 4 bases and J by 7 bases, with 7 bases between them. CDR3: CASSGGAEKLFF. Written as DNA, the CDR3 is TGTGCCAGCAGTGGGGGGGCTGAAAAACTGTTTTTT.